What follows are 32 T cell receptor beta chains derived from one specimen sequenced in a study of vaccination effects on CD4 cells after COVID-19. Which antigens these TCRs recognize remains unknown. TCRdb keeps only in-frame clones here, not all; method: immunoSEQ multiplex PCR. Here the sample spans around 83,000 clones, 60% to 80% being singletons. After expansion with viral peptide pools in the ViraFEST assay, antigen-specific CD4+ T cells were sequenced. CD4+ T cell isolation took place after approximately 11 days of culture. The starting material was CD4+ T cells from PBMCs cultured with HCoV-229E spike peptides, obtained before COVID-19 vaccination. The receptors were sampled from a human donor who received a COVID-19 vaccine.

The chain recombines TRBV24-1 with TRBJ2-2; D gene uncertain. This CDR3 has 15 residues. Looked up from germline, CDR1 is KGHDR and CDR2 is SFDVKD. V dropped 0 bases and J dropped 4 bases, with 8 bases sitting between them. CDR3 DNA sequence: TGTGCCACCAGTGATTTGCCGTCGGGCACCGGGGAGCTGTTTTTT. It yields the protein CATSDLPSGTGELFF.

The gene calls are TRBV29-1 and TRBJ2-3; no reliable D call. The CDR3 spans 12 residues. Germline CDR1 is SQVTM and CDR2 is ANQGSEA. Trimming pared 4 bases from V and 0 bases from J, leaving 5 bases between. Here the CDR3 DNA reads TGCAGCGTTGCGGGCAGCACAGATACGCAGTATTTT. Its translation: CSVAGSTDTQYF.

The chain has TRBV4-1 and TRBJ1-4; D uncertain. CDR1 is MGHRA, CDR2 YSYEKL, per germline. Trimming left V 0 bases short and J 3 bases short, with 14 bases between. This CDR3 contains 17 residues. The CDR3 loop is CASSQDNYRVANEKLFF. The CDR3 DNA reads TGCGCCAGCAGCCAAGATAATTACCGGGTCGCTAATGAAAAACTGTTTTTT.

This clone was detected once. The J gene is TRBJ2-2, the V gene TRBV7-9, with a weak D call TRBD1 (6 bases). This CDR3 is 14 amino acids long. CDR1 SEHNR and CDR2 FQNEAQ come from the germline V gene (reference sequence). V gave up 6 bases and J gave up 7 bases, with 15 bases separating them. The CDR3 loop reads CASSTQGFIGELFF. For the CDR3, the DNA is TGTGCCAGCAGTACGCAGGGGTTTATCGGGGAGCTGTTTTTT.

The chain employs TRBV3-1 (or the pseudogene TRBV3-2) and TRBJ2-3; D uncertain. Germline loops: CDR1 LGHDT, CDR2 YNNKEL (reference sequence). This CDR3 is built from 17 residues. V was pared by 1 base and J by 4 bases, with 18 bases between. CDR3 DNA: TGTGCCAGCAGCCAAGTTCCAGGATCCCGCGGCCCAGATACGCAGTATTTT. This sequence encodes CASSQVPGSRGPDTQYF.

This rearrangement joins TRBV5-1 to TRBJ1-4, with unresolved D. The germline CDR1 and CDR2 sequences are SGHRS and YFSETQ. There are 14 residues in the CDR3. The V gene lost 2 bases and the J gene lost 0 bases, with 5 bases spanning the gap. The CDR3 loop reads CASSLRATNEKLFF. The CDR3 nucleotides are TGCGCCAGCAGCTTAAGAGCAACTAATGAAAAACTGTTTTTT.

This chain links TRBV2 with TRBJ2-1, with D perhaps matching TRBD2 (5 bases). Germline CDR1 and CDR2: SNHLY and FYNNEI. The CDR3 totals 12 residues. Deletions cut 7 bases from V and 7 bases from J, with 11 bases between. Written as DNA, the CDR3 is TGTGCCAGCACCCGAGAGGGAAATGAGCAGTTCTTC. As protein: CASTREGNEQFF.

The chain joins TRBV19 to TRBJ1-5; 8 bases fit TRBD1. V was clipped by 3 bases and J by 6 bases; unmatched bases: 7. The CDR3 length is 15 residues. Germline CDR1 LNHDA, CDR2 SQIVND (reference sequence). CDR3 DNA: TGTGCCAGTAGTATCTACGACAGGGGCATTCAGCCCCAGCATTTT. It codes for CASSIYDRGIQPQHF.

The chain has TRBV6-5 and TRBJ1-2; 7 bases line up with TRBD1. The J segment lost 6 bases and the V segment lost 0 bases, leaving 4 bases of the junction unmatched. CDR3 length equals 14 residues. Germline V gene sequence: CDR1 MNHEY, CDR2 SVGAGI. The CDR3 DNA reads as TGTGCCAGCAGTTACTCGAGGCAGGGGGATGGCTACACCTTC. Encoded protein: CASSYSRQGDGYTF.

The genes are TRBV12-3 or TRBV12-4 and TRBJ1-3, with a possible D match to TRBD1 (5 bases). The CDR3 is 13 residues long. With 3 bases removed from V and 13 bases from J, the gap between germline ends came to 16 bases. As DNA, the CDR3 is TGTGCCAGCAGTTTTGAAGGGCAGGGCCCTATATATTTT. Encoded protein: CASSFEGQGPIYF.

This clone came up once. This rearrangement joins TRBV7-2 to TRBJ2-1, with 9 bases matching TRBD1. This CDR3 comprises 16 residues. The junction had 3 bases not matched to a gene; V was cut back by 3 bases and J by 0 bases. The germline CDR1 and CDR2 sequences are SGHTA and FQGNSA. CDR3 sequence: CASSLGQGSSYNEQFF. CDR3 sequence (DNA): TGTGCCAGCAGCTTGGGACAGGGAAGCTCCTACAATGAGCAGTTCTTC.

The chain links TRBV20-1 to TRBJ2-1, with D perhaps TRBD1 (5 bases). The V and J ends lost 3 bases and 6 bases respectively, with 12 bases between them. The CDR3 is 13 amino acids. Germline V CDR1 and CDR2: DFQATT, SNEGSKA (reference sequence). The CDR3 loop reads CSASLDRLNEQFF. CDR3 DNA: TGCAGTGCTAGTCTTGACAGACTCAATGAGCAGTTCTTC.

The gene calls are TRBV11-1 and TRBJ1-5, with D possibly being TRBD1 (5 bases). This CDR3 is 14 amino acids long. Between the trimmed V and J ends, which lost 5 bases and 7 bases, there was a span of 15 bases. Germline CDR1 is SGHAT and CDR2 is FQDESV (reference sequence). The CDR3: CASSLGGFGQPQHF. DNA for the CDR3: TGTGCCAGCAGCCTCGGGGGGTTCGGGCAGCCCCAGCATTTT. The variable domain in full, with the rest retrieved from reference TRBV11-1 and TRBJ1-5, is EAEVAQSPRYKITEKSQAVAFWCDPISGHATLYWYRQILGQGPELLVQFQDESVVDDSQLPKDRFSAERLKGVDSTLKIQPAELGDSAMYLCASSLGGFGQPQHFGDGTRLSIL.

This chain uses TRBV9 with TRBJ2-3, with 8 bases fitting TRBD2. CDR1 and CDR2 (germline): SGDLS, YYNGEE. Trimming took 3 bases from V and 0 from J; bases not matched to a gene: 9. The CDR3 has 17 residues. CDR3 DNA: TGTGCCAGCAGCGGGGGTAGCGGGGTATCTAGCACAGATACGCAGTATTTT. Translating it yields CASSGGSGVSSTDTQYF.

The rearrangement uses TRBV4-3 and TRBJ2-5, with D possibly called TRBD1 or TRBD2 (6 bases each). With 1 base removed from V and 5 bases from J, the gap between germline ends came to 14 bases. The V gene's germline CDR1 is LGHNA and CDR2 YSLEER. The length of the CDR3 is 15 residues. The CDR3 spells CASSQGTGGAETQYF. In DNA, the CDR3 is TGCGCCAGCAGCCAAGGAACCGGGGGCGCGGAGACCCAGTACTTC.

The chain links TRBV5-6 to TRBJ2-2, with a possible D match to TRBD1 (5 bases). Germline V CDR1 and CDR2: SGHDT, YYEEEE. V was trimmed by 2 bases and J by 6 bases, leaving 11 bases between them. The CDR3 spans 14 residues. The DNA for the CDR3 is TGTGCCAGCAGCTTCGGCAGGGCGGCCGGGGAGCTGTTTTTT. This translates into CASSFGRAAGELFF. The full variable domain, completed using reference TRBV5-6 and TRBJ2-2, is DAGVTQSPTHLIKTRGQQVTLRCSPKSGHDTVSWYQQALGQGPQFIFQYYEEEERQRGNFPDRFSGHQFPNYSSELNVNALLLGDSALYLCASSFGRAAGELFFGEGSRLTVL.

This chain links TRBV12-3 or TRBV12-4 with TRBJ2-1; no clear D. The CDR3 is 12 amino acids. V lost 0 bases to trimming and J lost 9 bases, with 6 bases between them. DNA for the CDR3: TGTGCCAGCAGTTTAGCGGGATTTGAGCAGTTCTTC. This sequence encodes CASSLAGFEQFF.

The rearrangement uses TRBV28 and TRBJ2-1, with 13 positions matching TRBD2. J gave up 14 bases and V 5 bases, and 6 bases lay outside the gene matches. Germline V lookup: CDR1 MDHEN, CDR2 SYDVKM. This CDR3 has 13 residues. The CDR3 sequence: CASSRTSGGGEFF. DNA for the CDR3: TGTGCCAGCAGTCGGACTAGCGGGGGAGGAGAGTTCTTC.

This clone has a handful of counts. The J gene is TRBJ1-6, the V gene TRBV12-3 or TRBV12-4; D unclear. Trimming took 3 bases from V and 10 from J, leaving 7 bases between them. The CDR3 is 12 amino acids. CDR3 residues: CASSLSLSPLHF. CDR3 in DNA: TGTGCCAGCAGTTTGTCCTTGTCACCCCTCCACTTT.

This clone occurred a few times. The rearrangement joins TRBV27 to TRBJ2-2, with D possibly TRBD1 on 6 matching bases. V gave up 1 base and J gave up 0 bases, with 9 bases separating them. The CDR3 is 16 residues long. Germline lookup yields CDR1 MNHEY and CDR2 SMNVEV (reference sequence). The DNA of the CDR3 is TGTGCCAGCAGTTTATTCAGGGGTTCGAACACCGGGGAGCTGTTTTTT. It codes for CASSLFRGSNTGELFF.

This chain uses TRBV21-1 with TRBJ2-7. TRBV21-1 is a documented pseudogene. CDR3 length: 12 residues. The CDR3 DNA is TGTGCCAGCCGGCTTTGCTCCTACGAGCAGTACGTC. The encoded protein is CASRLCSYEQYV.

Written as DNA, the CDR3 is TGTGCCAGCAGTTCCGGGAGTAGGGGCTACACCTTC. Translated: CASSSGSRGYTF. The J gene is TRBJ1-2, the V gene TRBV6-6; unclear D gene. The CDR3 runs to 12 residues. Germline-derived CDR1 and CDR2 are MNHNY and SVGAGI (reference sequence). V lost 4 bases and J lost 8, with 11 bases in between.

The rearrangement joins TRBV30 to TRBJ2-1; 10 bases line up with TRBD2. V was pared by 2 bases and J by 6 bases, with 4 bases of the junction left unmatched. This CDR3 region has 14 residues. The V gene's germline CDR1 is GTSNPN and CDR2 SVGIG (reference sequence). In nucleotides, the CDR3 is TGTGCCTGGAGTTTGGAGCGGGGGGGCAATGAGCAGTTCTTC. It specifies CAWSLERGGNEQFF.

The chain has TRBV12-5 and TRBJ1-1; perhaps TRBD1 as D (6 bases). V was trimmed by 5 bases and J by 7 bases, leaving 8 bases between them. Germline assignment: CDR1 LGHNT and CDR2 FRNRAP. CDR3 length: 11 residues. CDR3 residues: CASGMTGEAFF. DNA of the CDR3: TGTGCTAGTGGTATGACAGGTGAAGCTTTCTTT.

In DNA form, the CDR3 reads TGTGCCACGTCAGGACAGCTCAAGAACACTGAAGCTTTCTTT. This gives the protein CATSGQLKNTEAFF. The V and J genes are TRBV6-6 and TRBJ1-1; a possible D gene is TRBD1 (6 bases). The CDR3 contains 14 residues. The V gene's germline CDR1 is MNHNY and CDR2 SVGAGI (reference sequence). V was pared by 10 bases and J by 1 base, with 16 bases between.

The chain has TRBV11-2 and TRBJ1-3; D ambiguous. CDR3 length: 14 residues. Trimming removed 1 base at V and 1 base at J, with 5 bases between. The germline V gene encodes CDR1 SGHAT and CDR2 FQNNGV. In nucleotides, the CDR3 is TGTGCCAGCAGCTTAGCGGCTTCTGGAAACACCATATATTTT. It is translated as CASSLAASGNTIYF.

This chain joins TRBV5-3 and TRBJ1-5, with D possibly matching TRBD1 (6 bases). TRBV5-3 is an ORF, and what it does is uncertain. Trimming removed 1 base from V and 3 bases from J, with 20 bases in between. The CDR3 spans 18 residues. The CDR3 nucleotides are TGTGCCAGAAGCTTGAGACCGACAACTGGACAGTTCAATCAGCCCCAGCATTTT. It encodes CARSLRPTTGQFNQPQHF.

CDR3 DNA: TGTGCCAGCAGCGTATACTCGGACCGATATGGCTACACCTTC. It translates to CASSVYSDRYGYTF. The gene calls are TRBV3-1 (or the pseudogene TRBV3-2) and TRBJ1-2; D not certain. This CDR3 is built from 14 residues. Trimming left V 5 bases short and J 5 bases short, with 15 bases between. CDR1 LGHDT and CDR2 YNNKEL come from the germline V gene (reference sequence).

The chain combines TRBV4-1 with TRBJ2-3; 8 nucleotides line up with TRBD1. The junction had 10 bases not matched to a gene; V was cut back by 1 base and J by 7 bases. Germline V gives CDR1 MGHRA, CDR2 YSYEKL. CDR3 length: 16 residues. CDR3 protein: CASSQGPVGTGYTQYF. The DNA for the CDR3 is TGCGCCAGCAGCCAAGGCCCCGTCGGGACAGGTTATACGCAGTATTTT.

This sequence joins TRBV24-1 and TRBJ2-3; TRBD2 aligns across 13 bases. The CDR3 length is 16 residues. Germline assignment: CDR1 KGHDR and CDR2 SFDVKD. The V and J ends lost 4 bases and 7 bases, in that order; junction bases with no gene match: 7. The CDR3 region has the DNA TGTGCCACCAGTGAACGGACTAGCGGGGGCCGTAATACGCAGTATTTT. It translates to CATSERTSGGRNTQYF.

V and J are TRBV11-2 and TRBJ2-5, with 9 bases matching TRBD1. V was clipped by 6 bases and J by 4 bases; unmatched bases: 3. The CDR3 consists of 13 residues. CDR1 is SGHAT and CDR2 is FQNNGV in the germline V gene. The CDR3 sequence is CASRTGGGETQYF. The DNA of the CDR3 is TGTGCCAGCAGGACAGGGGGTGGAGAGACCCAGTACTTC.

The chain employs TRBV24-1 and TRBJ2-2; the D gene is possibly TRBD1 (5 bases). The V gene lost 1 base and the J gene lost 3 bases, with 11 bases spanning the gap. The CDR3 loop spans 16 amino acids. The germline CDR1 and CDR2 sequences are KGHDR and SFDVKD. The CDR3 loop is CATSDFRQGDTGELFF. DNA for the CDR3: TGTGCCACCAGTGATTTTCGGCAGGGCGACACCGGGGAGCTGTTTTTT.